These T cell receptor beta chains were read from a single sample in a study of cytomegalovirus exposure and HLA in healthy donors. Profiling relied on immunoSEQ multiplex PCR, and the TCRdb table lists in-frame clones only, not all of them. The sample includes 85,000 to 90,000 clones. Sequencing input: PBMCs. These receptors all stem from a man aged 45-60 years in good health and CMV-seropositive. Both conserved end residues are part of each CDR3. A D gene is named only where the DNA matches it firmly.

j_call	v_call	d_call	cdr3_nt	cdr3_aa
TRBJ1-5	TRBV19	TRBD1	TGTGCCAGTCGGGACAGAGAAAATTATCAGCCCCAGCATTTT	CASRDRENYQPQHF
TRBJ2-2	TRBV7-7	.	TGTGCTAGCAGCTTGGGACTCCCGAACACCGGGGAGCTGTTTTTT	CASSLGLPNTGELFF
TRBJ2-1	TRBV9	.	TGTGCCAGCAGCGTAGGGCGGAAGGGAGGCTCCTACAATGAGCAGTTCTTC	CASSVGRKGGSYNEQFF
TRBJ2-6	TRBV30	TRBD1	TGTGCCTGGAGTTTAGGACAGGGCAACTCTGGGGCCAACGTCCTGACTTTC	CAWSLGQGNSGANVLTF
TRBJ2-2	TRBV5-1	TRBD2	TGCGCCAGCAGCTGGGCGGGGACTAGAGACGGGGAGCTGTTTTTT	CASSWAGTRDGELFF
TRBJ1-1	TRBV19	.	TGTGCCAGTAGTTACAGAATCCTGAACACTGAAGCTTTCTTT	CASSYRILNTEAFF
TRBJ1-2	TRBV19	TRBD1	TGTGCCAGTAGTATCATTGGGACCACAGGGGATCCGTATGGCTACACCTTC	CASSIIGTTGDPYGYTF
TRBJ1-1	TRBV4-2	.	TGTGCCTCGGGACACCAGAACACTGAAGCTTTCTTT	CASGHQNTEAFF
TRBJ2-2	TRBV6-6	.	TGTGCCAGCTCCCAGGGCGCAACGGCCACCGGGGAGCTGTTTTTT	CASSQGATATGELFF
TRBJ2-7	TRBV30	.	TGTGCCTGGAGTTGGTCAGGGGCCCACGAGCAGTACTTC	CAWSWSGAHEQYF
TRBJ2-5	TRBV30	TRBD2	TGTGCCTGGAATAGAGCGGGAGGTGCAGAGACCCAGTACTTC	CAWNRAGGAETQYF
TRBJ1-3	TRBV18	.	TGTGCCAGCTCACCAACCCAGGGCGGGAGAAACACCATATATTTT	CASSPTQGGRNTIYF
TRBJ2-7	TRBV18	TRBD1	TGTGCCAGCTCCAGACAGGGTGGGGTCGAGCAGTACTTC	CASSRQGGVEQYF
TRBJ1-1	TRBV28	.	TGTGCCAGCAATAGACAGGTGAACACTGAAGCTTTCTTT	CASNRQVNTEAFF
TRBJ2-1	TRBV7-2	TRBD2	TGTGCCAGCAGCATCATTAGCGGGCACAATGAGCAGTTCTTC	CASSIISGHNEQFF
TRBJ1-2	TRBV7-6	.	TGTGCCAGCAGCTTAAGCGGGAGTTATGGCTACACCTTC	CASSLSGSYGYTF
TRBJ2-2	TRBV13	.	TGTGCCAGCAGCCCCGACAGGATTACCGGGGAGCTGTTTTTT	CASSPDRITGELFF
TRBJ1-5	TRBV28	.	TGTGCCAGCAGTGAGACGGGTAATCAGCCCCAGCATTTT	CASSETGNQPQHF
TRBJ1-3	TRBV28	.	TGTGCCAGCAGTTTATTCGAGTACTCTGGAAACACCATATATTTT	CASSLFEYSGNTIYF
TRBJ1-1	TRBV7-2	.	TGTGCCAGCAGCCTTCTGGGGCTGGGCACTGAAGCTTTCTTT	CASSLLGLGTEAFF
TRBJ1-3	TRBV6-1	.	TGTGCCAGCAGTGAGAAGACAGCCTCTGGAAACACCATATATTTT	CASSEKTASGNTIYF
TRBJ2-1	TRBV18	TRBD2	TGTGCCAGCTCACTTCGGACTAGCGGGAGGAGGGGCAATGAGCAGTTCTTC	CASSLRTSGRRGNEQFF
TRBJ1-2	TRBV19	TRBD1	TGTGCCAGTAGTATAAACCAGGGGGCAGCTAACTATGGCTACACCTTC	CASSINQGAANYGYTF
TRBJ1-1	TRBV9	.	TGTGCCAGCAGCGTAGTAGCGGATATGAACACTGAAGCTTTCTTT	CASSVVADMNTEAFF
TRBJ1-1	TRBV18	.	TGTGCCAGCTCACTGGGCCGTGAAGCTTTCTTT	CASSLGREAFF
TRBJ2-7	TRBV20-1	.	TGCAGTGCTAGGGGCCCCTACGAGCAGTACTTC	CSARGPYEQYF
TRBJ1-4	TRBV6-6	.	TGTGCCGCGGGCCCGGCTAGAGAGAAACTGTTTTTT	CAAGPAREKLFF
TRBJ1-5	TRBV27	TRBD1	TGTGCCAGCAGTTTCTCCGGGACAGATAATCAGCCCCAGCATTTT	CASSFSGTDNQPQHF
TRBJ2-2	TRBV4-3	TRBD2	TGCGCCAGCAGCCAAGAGAGGGGACTAGCGGGACCGTACGGGGAGCTGTTTTTT	CASSQERGLAGPYGELFF
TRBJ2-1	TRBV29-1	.	TGCAGCGTTGAGCGGGGTCTAGCCTACAATGAGCAGTTCTTC	CSVERGLAYNEQFF
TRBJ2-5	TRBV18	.	TGTGCCAGCTCACCTCTCACGGGGGTGCCCCAAGAGACCCAGTACTTC	CASSPLTGVPQETQYF
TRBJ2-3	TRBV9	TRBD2	TGTGCCAGCAGCGTAAGCGGGAACACAGATACGCAGTATTTT	CASSVSGNTDTQYF
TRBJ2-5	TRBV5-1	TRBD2	TGCGCCAGCAAGGTAATAGCGGGAGAGACCCAGTACTTC	CASKVIAGETQYF
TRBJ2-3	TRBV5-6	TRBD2	TGTGCCAGCAGCCCTGGGGGAGGGAGCACAGATACGCAGTATTTT	CASSPGGGSTDTQYF
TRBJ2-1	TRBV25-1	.	TGTGCCAGCAGTGAAGCCACTTTTACTAGTACTAATGAGCAGTTCTTC	CASSEATFTSTNEQFF
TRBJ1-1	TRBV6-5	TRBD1	TGTGCCAGCAGTTACTCACCGGGACAGGGGAACACTGAAGCTTTCTTT	CASSYSPGQGNTEAFF
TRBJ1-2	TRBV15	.	TGTGCCACCAGCCCAATGTCAGTTGAGGTCTATGGCTACACCTTC	CATSPMSVEVYGYTF
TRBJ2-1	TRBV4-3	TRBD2	TGCGCCAGCAGCCAAGGGGCGGCTAGCGGGCTTGATGAGCAGTTCTTC	CASSQGAASGLDEQFF
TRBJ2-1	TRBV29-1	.	TGCAGCGTGGCCGACCAGTCCGGGGAGCAGTTCTTC	CSVADQSGEQFF
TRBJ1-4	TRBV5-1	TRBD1	TGCGCCAGCTCCGGACAGGGCTATAATGAAAAACTGTTTTTT	CASSGQGYNEKLFF
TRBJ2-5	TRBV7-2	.	TGTGCCAGCAGCTGGGCACCGATGGACCAAGAGACCCAGTACTTC	CASSWAPMDQETQYF
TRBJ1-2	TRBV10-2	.	TGCGCCAGCAGTGTTGGAGGGCAAGATGGCTACACCTTC	CASSVGGQDGYTF